This paragraph covers one T cell receptor beta chain sequence. This clone was recorded a few times. The specificity of this receptor is unknown. The record has no base qualities; no much larger clone is one base away. Specimens were post-treatment primary, local recurrence and metastasis tumors from poor-prognosis patients. The record originates from a study of the immune and genomic landscape of osteosarcoma (dated by TCRdb to the early 2020s). Looking at the study overall: A total of under 50 pediatric and adult patients with high-grade osteosarcoma made up the overall cohort, and the median age at diagnosis was around 30 years (range roughly 5-85). The study profiled osteosarcoma specimens with whole genome, RNA and T-cell receptor sequencing plus immunohistochemistry and reverse phase protein arrays to define immunogenic potential. A few patients contributed a couple of samples from the same tumor site. In the overall cohort, about 60% of patients were male, and 77% had localized disease at diagnosis. TCR sequencing results were integrated with transcriptome, protein array and immunostaining data to characterize the osteosarcoma immunogenomic landscape. Poor-risk disease was overrepresented in the cohort, as 73% of patients had an unfavorable pathologic response to standard therapy and approximately 67% had died. The study aimed to explain the limited clinical activity of immune checkpoint inhibitors in osteosarcoma. Points the paper makes about the study in general: TCR productive clonality was greater in the immune-hot C3 cluster than in the cold C1 cluster, although TCR productive clonality remained low overall. Because osteosarcoma is rare and all possible samples were collected, sample size was not determined by any statistical method. Along with the frozen tumor specimens, matched blood was collected from just a couple of patients. Rather than matched normal tissue, external data from normal skin and healthy peripheral blood provided the clonality benchmarks. Overall, productive TCR clonality was low, with an average of 0.09 and a maximum of 0.3, which suggests limited T-cell clonal expansion. In five cases, the repertoire was dominated by a single hyperexpanded clone, and fewer than 100 T-cell clonotypes were detected in all five cases.

TCR beta chain CDR3 regions were immunosequenced using the ImmunoSEQ Assay (Adaptive Biotechnologies). Turning to the authors' computational methods: TCRB rearrangements, read counts, read proportions and gene usage were exported through the ImmunoSEQ Analyzer platform. T-cell clonality was calculated on productive rearrangements as 1 minus Pielou's evenness. Clonal space homeostasis binned clonotypes as rare, small, medium, large or hyperexpanded (0.01 to 1 of the repertoire). TCR productive clonality was compared across immune clusters C1, C2 and C3 using the Wilcoxon rank sum test. The immuneACCESS repertoire file appears here via TCRdb, limited to in-frame rearrangements. These files lack a portion of the clones; in checked studies, under half of the deficit traces to unresolved V genes, and the cause of the others is not known. V and J calls and clone size follow that table, whereas D and trimming were derived from the DNA. The sample records fewer than 6,000 clones, just over 75% of which are singletons. The ten biggest clones cover 6% to 7% of the sample.

This clonotype originated in a human donor with osteosarcoma. Sequencing was done on a sample of osteosarcoma tumor tissue from the lung.

The CDR3 in this case is CASSLGQSTDTQYF. At the DNA level, the sequence is TGTGCCAGCAGCTTGGGACAGTCCACAGATACGCAGTATTTT. The V and J genes are TRBV7-3 and TRBJ2-3; TRBD1 matches 7 bases in the middle. The V end gives up 3 bases and the J end 2 bases, leaving 2 bases in the junction not matched to a gene. The germline V gene gives CDR1 as SGHTA and CDR2 as FQGTGA. The CDR3 starts with the cysteine, ends with the phenylalanine, and has 14 residues. The kept DNA is CDR3 alone, 42 bases in frame from the first base.